The 8 T cell receptor beta chains reported below all come from one sample, sequenced in a study of blood T cell repertoires in COVID-19. Method: immunoSEQ multiplex PCR; TCRdb's copy keeps in-frame clones and lacks some. Of fewer than 300,000 clones listed, around 90% are singletons. Material for sequencing was peripheral blood. The receptors stem from a woman between 35 and 50 years old who had recovered from COVID-19.

This chain connects TRBV3-1 (or the pseudogene TRBV3-2) to TRBJ2-5; TRBD1 matches 9 bases. Germline V lookup: CDR1 LGHDT, CDR2 YNNKEL (reference sequence). This CDR3 comprises 13 residues. V dropped 7 bases and J dropped 5; count of bases not matched to a gene: 5. CDR3 residues: CASTSGQGETQYF. CDR3 nucleotides: TGTGCCAGCACCTCGGGACAGGGTGAGACCCAGTACTTC.

The genes are TRBV5-8 and TRBJ1-2; TRBD1 matches 9 bases. This CDR3 is built from 15 residues. Germline loops: CDR1 SGHTS, CDR2 YDEGEE. V dropped 3 bases and J dropped 2; count of bases not matched to a gene: 5. The CDR3 DNA sequence: TGTGCCAGCAGCTGGTATGGACAGGGGAACTATGGCTACACCTTC. It codes for CASSWYGQGNYGYTF.

In DNA, the CDR3 is TGTGCCAGCAGCAGGGGCGGCATCGGGAACACTGAAGCTTTCTTT. Translating it yields CASSRGGIGNTEAFF. This chain links TRBV7-9 with TRBJ1-1; D possibly corresponds to TRBD1 (5 bases). In germline, CDR1 is SEHNR, CDR2 FQNEAQ (reference sequence). CDR3 length equals 15 residues. V was clipped by 5 bases and J by 1 base, with 14 bases between them. The full variable domain, its missing parts supplied by reference TRBV7-9 and TRBJ1-1, is DTGVSQNPRHKITKRGQNVTFRCDPISEHNRLYWYRQTLGQGPEFLTYFQNEAQLEKSRLLSDRFSAERPKGSFSTLEIQRTEQGDSAMYLCASSRGGIGNTEAFFGQGTRLTVV.

Only one count was recorded for this clone. The chain is built from TRBV11-2 and TRBJ1-2; 7 bases are a match to TRBD1. V was clipped by 1 base and J by 1 base; unmatched bases: 0. This CDR3 is built from 14 residues. The germline CDR1 and CDR2 sequences are SGHAT and FQNNGV. CDR3 nucleotide sequence: TGTGCCAGCAGCTTAGGACAGGGTAACTATGGCTACACCTTC. Encoded protein: CASSLGQGNYGYTF. The full variable domain, its missing parts supplied by reference TRBV11-2 and TRBJ1-2, is EAGVAQSPRYKIIEKRQSVAFWCNPISGHATLYWYQQILGQGPKLLIQFQNNGVVDDSQLPKDRFSAERLKGVDSTLKIQPAKLEDSAVYLCASSLGQGNYGYTFGSGTRLTVV.

This chain connects TRBV5-1 to TRBJ1-4, with a weak D call TRBD1 (6 bases). This CDR3 comprises 14 residues. V was cut by 2 bases and J by 10 bases, with 15 bases left in between. Germline V gives CDR1 SGHRS, CDR2 YFSETQ. The CDR3 is CASSLRVEGGKLFF. DNA of the CDR3: TGCGCCAGCAGCTTACGGGTCGAAGGGGGAAAACTGTTTTTT.

V and J are TRBV9 and TRBJ2-2; 8 bases agree with TRBD1. The CDR3 covers 17 residues. J gave up 4 bases and V 0 bases, and 8 bases lay outside the gene matches. CDR1 is SGDLS, CDR2 YYNGEE, per germline. DNA of the CDR3: TGTGCCAGCAGCGTAGGGCAGGGGGCGCCGGGCACCGGGGAGCTGTTTTTT. This encodes CASSVGQGAPGTGELFF.

This sequence joins TRBV27 and TRBJ2-7, with TRBD2 matching over 7 bases. Per the germline V gene, CDR1 is MNHEY and CDR2 is SMNVEV (reference sequence). V lost 7 bases and J lost 3; bases outside the gene matches: 6. The CDR3 totals 13 residues. The CDR3 nucleotides are TGTGCCAGCACGCCGGCTAGCGGCTACGAGCAGTACTTC. This gives the protein CASTPASGYEQYF.

V is TRBV19 and J is TRBJ2-5; maybe TRBD1 (7 bases). There are 13 residues in the CDR3. Germline loops: CDR1 LNHDA, CDR2 SQIVND (reference sequence). V lost 8 bases and J 5 bases, leaving 15 bases between the germline ends. The CDR3 sequence is CASGGTVAETQYF. The DNA of the CDR3 is TGTGCCAGTGGCGGGACAGTAGCGGAGACCCAGTACTTC.